These 13 T cell receptor beta chains were all obtained from the same sample, sequenced in a study of naive and memory T cell subsets. Both TRBC1 and TRBC2 were covered by a beta constant-region primer of two equimolar oligonucleotides. TCRdb reanalysed the UMI-ligation and nested PCR reads using MiXCR and keeps one entry per CDR3 protein. Among under 100,000 distinct CDR3 sequences listed, over 7% were seen once. The sequenced sample was central memory CD4+ T cells from blood. These receptors all stem from a human donor in good health.

This clonotype was seen more than once but under ten times. The rearrangement joins TRBV2 to TRBJ2-4, with D perhaps matching TRBD1 or TRBD2 (5 bases each). Trimming cost V 7 bases and J 8 bases, with 18 bases left between them. CDR3 size: 14 residues. Germline CDR1 and CDR2: SNHLY and FYNNEI. CDR3 nucleotide sequence: TGTGCCAGCAAGAAAGTGGCAGGGAGAGACATTCAGTACTTC. It yields the protein CASKKVAGRDIQYF.

This clonotype was detected many times. The chain combines TRBV21-1 with TRBJ2-2; TRBD1 was called by the table and not checked on the DNA. TRBV21-1 is tagged as a pseudogene. The CDR3 is 15 amino acids. For the CDR3, the DNA is TGTGCCAGCCCGAAGGGGAGCGAGAACACCGGGGAGCTGTTTTTT. It encodes CASPKGSENTGELFF.

In its sample, this clonotype was seen many times. This chain connects TRBV29-1 to TRBJ1-5; 7 bases fit TRBD1. Germline CDR1 and CDR2: SQVTM and ANQGSEA. Trimming removed 5 bases from V and 3 bases from J; junction bases left unmatched: 4. This CDR3 has 13 residues. The CDR3 loop reads CSVSRGSNQPQHF. For the CDR3, the DNA is TGCAGCGTTAGCAGGGGGTCCAATCAGCCCCAGCATTTT.

This clonotype has ten or more counts. The gene calls are TRBV7-9 and TRBJ1-1; 7 bases fit TRBD1. V trimming: 5 bases; J trimming: 8 bases; junction bases outside the gene matches: 17. This CDR3 is built from 16 residues. Germline lookup yields CDR1 SEHNR and CDR2 FQNEAQ (reference sequence). The CDR3: CASSRRGDRQGAEAFF. The CDR3 nucleotides are TGTGCCAGCAGCCGGAGGGGGGATCGACAGGGAGCAGAAGCTTTCTTT.

This clonotype occurred many times. The CDR3 bases are TGCAGTGCACCCAAGGACCAAAGCTCCTACAATGAGCAGTTCTTC. Its translation is CSAPKDQSSYNEQFF. V usage is TRBV20-1 and J usage is TRBJ2-1; D is unclear. The CDR3 length is 15 residues. V lost 6 bases to trimming and J lost 0 bases, with 15 bases between them. Germline-derived CDR1 and CDR2 are DFQATT and SNEGSKA (reference sequence).

In its sample, this clonotype was seen many times. This chain connects TRBV20-1 to TRBJ1-2; possibly TRBD1 for D (5 bases). Germline lookup yields CDR1 DFQATT and CDR2 SNEGSKA (reference sequence). V lost 3 bases, J lost 4 bases, and 27 bases lay in between. This CDR3 has 18 amino acids. In DNA, the CDR3 is TGCAGTGCTAGCCGACTAGGGGTCCCAGCCGACGCGAGCTATGGCTACACCTTC. Protein product: CSASRLGVPADASYGYTF.

The chain recombines TRBV18 with TRBJ2-7, with 8 bases that match TRBD2. Germline loops: CDR1 KGHSH, CDR2 LQKENI. The CDR3 is 14 residues long. Trimming removed 3 bases from V and 6 bases from J; junction bases left unmatched: 7. The CDR3 sequence: CASSPGTSRREQYF. DNA for the CDR3: TGTGCCAGCTCACCCGGGACTAGTCGACGCGAGCAGTACTTC.

The sample holds a few counts of this clonotype. The gene calls are TRBV20-1 and TRBJ2-1; the match to TRBD1 covers 11 bases. Trimming took 3 bases from V and 0 from J; bases not matched to a gene: 10. The CDR3 sequence is 18 residues long. From germline, CDR1 is DFQATT and CDR2 SNEGSKA (reference sequence). CDR3 sequence reads: CSARGGTGGRSSYNEQFF. In nucleotides, the CDR3 is TGCAGTGCTAGGGGCGGGACAGGGGGTCGCAGCTCCTACAATGAGCAGTTCTTC.

This rearrangement joins TRBV6-6 to TRBJ2-1; 9 bases match TRBD1. This CDR3 has 13 residues. J lost 9 bases, V lost 11 bases, and 11 bases had no gene match. CDR1 is MNHNY and CDR2 is SVGAGI in the germline V gene (reference sequence). The CDR3 sequence: CAGGQGGIGEQFF. CDR3 bases: TGTGCCGGGGGACAGGGAGGAATCGGTGAGCAGTTCTTC.

The table lists this clonotype with many counts. The V gene is TRBV12-3 or TRBV12-4, the J gene TRBJ2-2, with TRBD1 matching 7 bases. The CDR3 is made up of 15 amino acids. Trimming removed 4 bases from V and 5 bases from J; junction bases left unmatched: 7. CDR3 region: CASSSRDRRTGELFF. CDR3 bases: TGTGCCAGCAGTTCCCGGGACAGACGAACCGGGGAGCTGTTTTTT.

This clonotype showed up many times. The chain links TRBV7-8 to TRBJ1-5, with 8 bases lining up with TRBD1. CDR1 and CDR2 (germline): SGHVS, FQNEAQ. The CDR3 has 13 amino acids. Unmatched junction bases numbered 3, after V lost 5 bases and J lost 6 bases. CDR3 coding DNA: TGTGCCAGCAGCCGGGACAGGAGTCAGCCCCAGCATTTT. This codes for CASSRDRSQPQHF.

This clonotype was recorded at least ten times. The rearrangement links TRBV27 to TRBJ2-7; weak D call: TRBD1 (6 bases). Germline V lookup: CDR1 MNHEY, CDR2 SMNVEV (reference sequence). The CDR3 has 14 residues. With 8 bases removed from V and 3 bases from J, the gap between germline ends came to 17 bases. In DNA form, the CDR3 reads TGTGCCAGCTCCCGGGCAGGGGCTTACTACGAGCAGTACTTC. It codes for CASSRAGAYYEQYF.

Only one count was recorded for this clonotype. The rearrangement joins TRBV28 to TRBJ2-1, with D perhaps matching TRBD1 (7 bases). The CDR3 length is 15 residues. The germline V gene encodes CDR1 MDHEN and CDR2 SYDVKM. Trimming pared 6 bases from V and 9 bases from J, leaving 21 bases between. DNA for the CDR3: TGTGCCAGCAGGCAACCCCGACAGGGAGGTGGTGAGCAGTTCTTC. It is translated as CASRQPRQGGGEQFF.